This is a list of T cell receptor beta chains from one sample in a study of blood T cell repertoires in COVID-19. Generated by immunoSEQ multiplex PCR, the TCRdb table keeps only in-frame clones and is missing some. The table includes 110,000 or so clones, over 65% detected once. Sample: peripheral blood. Receptor source: a woman aged 35 to 49 with acute or convalescent COVID-19. Each CDR3 is given with its conserved first and last residue. The D gene is left open where the match is weak. Size values are once, few and many counts, or a class for expanded clones, and some rows have none.

v_call	j_call	d_call	clone_size	cdr3_length	cdr3_aa	cdr3_nt
TRBV10-2	TRBJ2-3	-	-	13	CASSEVQGLKQYF	TGCGCCAGCAGTGAGGTACAGGGTCTTAAGCAGTATTTT
TRBV3-1/TRBV3-2	TRBJ2-3	TRBD2	once	16	CASSQVLAGVLGTQYF	TGTGCCAGCAGCCAAGTACTAGCGGGGGTCCTGGGTACGCAGTATTTT
TRBV5-4	TRBJ1-4	-	few	14	CASSLAATNEKLFF	TGTGCCAGCAGCTTGGCTGCAACTAATGAAAAACTGTTTTTT
TRBV15	TRBJ2-3	-	-	21	CATSRDRRGGFNRGAPDTQYF	TGTGCCACCAGCAGAGATAGGCGGGGTGGGTTTAACAGGGGTGCACCAGATACGCAGTATTTT
TRBV4-1	TRBJ1-2	-	-	17	CASSQACHRELFCGYTF	TGCGCCAGCAGCCAAGCCTGTCACAGGGAGCTGTTTTGTGGCTACACCTTC
TRBV5-3	TRBJ2-7	-	-	16	CARSLAPQDFSREQYF	TGTGCCAGAAGCTTGGCCCCACAGGATTTTTCTAGAGAGCAGTACTTC
TRBV5-6	TRBJ2-5	TRBD2	-	15	CASSFPSGGSQTQYF	TGTGCCAGCAGCTTCCCTAGCGGGGGGAGTCAGACCCAGTACTTC
TRBV6-4	TRBJ1-1	-	few	13	CASRSQGGTEAFF	TGTGCCAGCAGGAGTCAGGGAGGCACTGAAGCTTTCTTT
TRBV4-1	TRBJ1-3	-	once	15	CASRPDRTGGNTIYF	TGCGCCAGCAGACCCGACAGGACTGGTGGAAACACCATATATTTT
TRBV5-1	TRBJ2-7	-	-	13	CASSPLPGVEQYF	TGCGCCAGCAGCCCGCTTCCAGGGGTCGAGCAGTACTTC
TRBV7-2	TRBJ2-3	-	few	12	CASRLNTDTQYF	TGTGCCAGCAGGCTTAACACCGATACGCAGTATTTT
TRBV5-1	TRBJ1-2	TRBD1	once	17	CASSTGQAPFFNYGYTF	TGCGCCAGCAGCACGGGACAGGCCCCCTTTTTTAACTATGGCTACACCTTC
TRBV18	TRBJ1-6	-	-	14	CASSLVREDSPLHF	TGTGCCAGCTCACTCGTCAGGGAGGATTCACCCCTCCACTTT
TRBV9	TRBJ2-3	-	-	15	CASSVRRGGADTQYF	TGTGCCAGCAGCGTCCGGCGGGGTGGGGCAGATACGCAGTATTTT
TRBV30	TRBJ1-5	-	-	15	CAWSVRGNSNQPQHF	TGTGCCTGGAGTGTACGAGGGAATAGCAATCAGCCCCAGCATTTT
TRBV3-1/TRBV3-2	TRBJ1-5	-	-	15	CASSQSLGGNQPQHF	TGTGCCAGCAGCCAATCTCTGGGAGGCAATCAGCCCCAGCATTTT
TRBV4-1	TRBJ1-6	-	few	16	CASSQPQHKSDSPLHF	TGCGCCAGCAGCCAACCTCAGCACAAAAGCGATTCACCCCTCCACTTT
TRBV7-6	TRBJ1-3	TRBD1	many	15	CASSLQGVAGNTIYF	TGTGCCAGCAGCTTGCAGGGGGTGGCTGGAAACACCATATATTTT
TRBV2	TRBJ1-4	-	-	15	CASSYGETQEEKLFF	TGTGCCAGCAGTTACGGGGAAACCCAGGAAGAAAAACTGTTTTTT
TRBV19	TRBJ1-1	-	-	15	CASSIEVGHWAEAFF	TGTGCCAGTAGTATAGAGGTGGGGCACTGGGCTGAAGCTTTCTTT
TRBV29-1	TRBJ1-4	-	-	16	CSVVGESGGPNEKLFF	TGCAGCGTTGTAGGGGAATCTGGCGGTCCTAATGAAAAACTGTTTTTT
TRBV5-5	TRBJ2-5	TRBD2	-	18	CASSLGRQRGSKGETQYF	TGTGCCAGCAGCTTGGGTCGTCAGCGGGGCTCGAAAGGGGAGACCCAGTACTTC
TRBV24-1	TRBJ1-2	-	-	12	CATSEGHVGYTF	TGTGCCACCAGTGAGGGACACGTTGGCTACACCTTC
TRBV15	TRBJ1-3	-	many	17	CATSRATGFATGNTIYF	TGTGCCACCAGCAGAGCAACAGGTTTTGCGACTGGAAACACCATATATTTT
TRBV3-1/TRBV3-2	TRBJ1-2	TRBD1	once	14	CASSFDRANYGYTF	TGTGCCAGCAGCTTCGACAGGGCGAACTATGGCTACACCTTC
TRBV13	TRBJ2-1	-	-	12	CASSLGANEQFF	TGTGCCAGCAGCTTAGGGGCCAATGAGCAGTTCTTC
TRBV4-1	TRBJ1-5	-	-	15	CASSQAQGFDQPQHF	TGCGCCAGCAGCCAAGCACAGGGCTTCGATCAGCCCCAGCATTTT
TRBV7-6	TRBJ1-2	TRBD1	-	14	CASSSDRGLGGYTF	TGTGCCAGCAGCTCCGACAGGGGGCTAGGTGGCTACACCTTC
TRBV19	TRBJ2-2	-	-	14	CASSNFGGPGELFF	TGTGCCAGTAGTAACTTTGGCGGTCCCGGGGAGCTGTTTTTT
TRBV5-1	TRBJ2-5	TRBD1	-	15	CASKDRTGYQETQYF	TGCGCCAGCAAGGATCGGACAGGGTACCAAGAGACCCAGTACTTC
TRBV10-2	TRBJ2-1	TRBD2	once	19	CASLPTGTSGGAGYNEQFF	TGCGCCAGCTTACCTACCGGGACTAGCGGGGGGGCGGGCTACAATGAGCAGTTCTTC
TRBV7-2	TRBJ2-3	TRBD2	few	16	CASSWKSGGGTDTQYF	TGTGCCAGCAGCTGGAAGTCGGGGGGTGGCACAGATACGCAGTATTTT
TRBV7-2	TRBJ2-5	TRBD2	once	15	CASKLSGGAEETQYF	TGTGCCAGCAAGCTAAGCGGGGGGGCAGAAGAGACCCAGTACTTC
TRBV29-1	TRBJ2-5	TRBD2	-	11	CSVDTGGAQYF	TGCAGCGTTGATACCGGGGGGGCCCAGTACTTC
TRBV28	TRBJ1-5	-	-	12	CASSEQGQPQHF	TGTGCCAGCAGTGAACAGGGTCAGCCCCAGCATTTT
TRBV2	TRBJ1-1	TRBD1	few	13	CASRKTGDTEAFF	TGTGCCAGCAGGAAAACAGGGGACACTGAAGCTTTCTTT